This TCR beta chain is from a study of T cell responses to AZD1222 COVID-19 vaccine. Libraries were prepared by immunoSEQ multiplex PCR; TCRdb keeps only in-frame clonotypes and omits some of them. The sample lists 80,000 or so clones, around three quarters occurring once. As to this clone: Its antigen is currently unknown.

General observations from the study: Baseline antibody screening turned up just a handful of seropositive AZD1222 recipients. Possibly, clonal diversity was underestimated; donors were largely white British and included more females. Reportedly, nearly half of unique spike TCRs recognized epitopes outside B.1.351/B.1.1.7 mutations.

V gave up 6 bases and J gave up 9 bases; unmatched junction bases: 6. Germline V gene data show CDR1 as SGHTA and CDR2 as FQGNSA. The CDR3 is made up of 12 amino acids. The J gene is TRBJ1-1, the V gene TRBV7-2, with 8 nucleotides matching TRBD1. Material: peripheral blood, obtained 28 days after the second dose of the MenACWY control vaccine. The sequence came from an adult who received the MenACWY meningococcal vaccine as a control. The CDR3 loop reads CASSQTGGQAFF. The CDR3 bases are TGTGCCAGCAGTCAAACAGGGGGGCAAGCTTTCTTT. The full variable domain, its missing parts supplied by reference TRBV7-2 and TRBJ1-1, is GAGVSQSPSNKVTEKGKDVELRCDPISGHTALYWYRQSLGQGLEFLIYFQGNSAPDKSGLPSDRFSAERTGGSVSTLTIQRTQQEDSAVYLCASSQTGGQAFFGQGTRLTVV.